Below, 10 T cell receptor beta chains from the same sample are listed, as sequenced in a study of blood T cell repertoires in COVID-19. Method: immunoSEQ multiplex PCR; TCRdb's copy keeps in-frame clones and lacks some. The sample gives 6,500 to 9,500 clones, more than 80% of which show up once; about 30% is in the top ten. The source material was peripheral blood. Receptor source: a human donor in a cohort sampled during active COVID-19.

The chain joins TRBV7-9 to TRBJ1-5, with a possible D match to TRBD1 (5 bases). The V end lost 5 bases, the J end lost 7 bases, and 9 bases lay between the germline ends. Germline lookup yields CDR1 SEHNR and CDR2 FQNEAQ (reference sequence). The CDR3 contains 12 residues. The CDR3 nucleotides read TGTGCCAGCAGCCAACAGGACCAGCCCCAGCATTTT. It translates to CASSQQDQPQHF.

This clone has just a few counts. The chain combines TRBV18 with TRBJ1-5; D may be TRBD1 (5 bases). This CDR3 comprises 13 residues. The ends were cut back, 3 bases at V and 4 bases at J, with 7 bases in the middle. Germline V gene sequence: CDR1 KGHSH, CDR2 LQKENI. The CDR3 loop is CASSPRTNQPQHF. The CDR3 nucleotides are TGTGCCAGCTCACCCCGGACAAATCAGCCCCAGCATTTT. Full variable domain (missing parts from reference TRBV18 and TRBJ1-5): NAGVMQNPRHLVRRRGQEARLRCSPMKGHSHVYWYRQLPEEGLKFMVYLQKENIIDESGMPKERFSAEFPKEGPSILRIQQVVRGDSAAYFCASSPRTNQPQHFGDGTRLSIL.

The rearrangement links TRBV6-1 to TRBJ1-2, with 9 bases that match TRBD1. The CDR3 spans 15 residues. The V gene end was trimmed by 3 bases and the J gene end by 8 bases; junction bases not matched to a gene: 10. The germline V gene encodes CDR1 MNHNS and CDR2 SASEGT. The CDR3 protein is CASSEALDRGTGYTF. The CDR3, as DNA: TGTGCCAGCAGTGAGGCCTTGGACAGGGGAACGGGCTACACCTTC.

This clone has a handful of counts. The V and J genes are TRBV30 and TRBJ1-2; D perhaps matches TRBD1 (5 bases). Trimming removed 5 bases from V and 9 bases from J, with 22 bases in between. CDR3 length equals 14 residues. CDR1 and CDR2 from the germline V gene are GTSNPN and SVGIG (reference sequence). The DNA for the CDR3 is TGTGCCTGGGTTGTCCCCGGACACACAGGAAGCTACACCTTC. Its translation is CAWVVPGHTGSYTF.

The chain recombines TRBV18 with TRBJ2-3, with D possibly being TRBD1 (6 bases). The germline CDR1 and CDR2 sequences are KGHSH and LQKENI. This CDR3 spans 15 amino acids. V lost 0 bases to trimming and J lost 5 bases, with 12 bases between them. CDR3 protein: CASSPPLVGGDTQYF. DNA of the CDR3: TGTGCCAGCTCACCACCGCTAGTAGGGGGAGATACGCAGTATTTT.

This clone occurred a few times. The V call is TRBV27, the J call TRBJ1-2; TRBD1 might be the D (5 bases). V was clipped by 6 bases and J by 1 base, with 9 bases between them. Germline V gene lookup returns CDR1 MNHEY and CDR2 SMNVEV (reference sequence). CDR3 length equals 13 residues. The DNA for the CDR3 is TGTGCCAGCAGATACGGGGGTAACTATGGCTACACCTTC. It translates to CASRYGGNYGYTF.

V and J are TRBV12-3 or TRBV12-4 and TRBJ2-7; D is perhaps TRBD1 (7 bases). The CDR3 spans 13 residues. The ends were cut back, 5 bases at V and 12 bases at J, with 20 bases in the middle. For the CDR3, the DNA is TGTGCCAGCAGTCACGGAGGGGGCGGTTTTCGGTACTTC. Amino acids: CASSHGGGGFRYF.

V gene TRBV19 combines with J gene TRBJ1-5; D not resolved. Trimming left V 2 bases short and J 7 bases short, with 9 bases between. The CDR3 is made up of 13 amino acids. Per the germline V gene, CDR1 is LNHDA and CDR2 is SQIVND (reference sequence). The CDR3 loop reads CASSIRGEQPQHF. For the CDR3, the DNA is TGTGCCAGTAGTATACGGGGTGAGCAGCCCCAGCATTTT.

The CDR3 is CASSYSDRGSSPLHF. The CDR3 nucleotides are TGTGCCAGCAGTTACTCGGACAGGGGAAGTTCACCCCTCCACTTT. V and J are TRBV6-2 or TRBV6-3 and TRBJ1-6, with 9 bases matching TRBD1. Looked up from germline, CDR1 is MNHEY and CDR2 is SVGEGT. This CDR3 has 15 amino acids. The trim removed 0 bases at V and 9 bases at J, leaving 3 bases unmatched.

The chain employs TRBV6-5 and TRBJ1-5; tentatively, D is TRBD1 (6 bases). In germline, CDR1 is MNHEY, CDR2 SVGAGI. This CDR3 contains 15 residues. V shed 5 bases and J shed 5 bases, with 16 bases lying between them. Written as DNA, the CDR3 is TGTGCCAGCAGTACCGGACAGAACCGTTATCAGCCCCAGCATTTT. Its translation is CASSTGQNRYQPQHF.